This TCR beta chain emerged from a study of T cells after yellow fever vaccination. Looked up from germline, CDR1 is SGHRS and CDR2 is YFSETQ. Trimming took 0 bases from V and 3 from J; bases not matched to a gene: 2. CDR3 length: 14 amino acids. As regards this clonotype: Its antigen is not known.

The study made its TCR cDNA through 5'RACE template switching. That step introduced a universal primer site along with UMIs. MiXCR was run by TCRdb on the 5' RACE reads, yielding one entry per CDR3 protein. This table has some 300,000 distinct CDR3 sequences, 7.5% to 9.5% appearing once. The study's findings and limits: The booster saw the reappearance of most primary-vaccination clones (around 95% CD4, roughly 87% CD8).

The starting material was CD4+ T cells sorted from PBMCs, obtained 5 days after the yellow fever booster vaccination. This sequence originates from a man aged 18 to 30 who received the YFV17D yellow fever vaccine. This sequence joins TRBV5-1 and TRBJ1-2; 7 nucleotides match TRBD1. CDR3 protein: CASSLARGDYGYTF. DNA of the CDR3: TGCGCCAGCAGCTTGGCCAGGGGGGACTATGGCTACACCTTC. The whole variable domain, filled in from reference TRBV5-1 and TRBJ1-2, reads KAGVTQTPRYLIKTRGQQVTLSCSPISGHRSVSWYQQTPGQGLQFLFEYFSETQRNKGNFPGRFSGRQFSNSRSEMNVSTLELGDSALYLCASSLARGDYGYTFGSGTRLTVV.